These 29 T cell receptor beta chains were all obtained from the same sample, sequenced in a study of glioma-infiltrating T cells. Using RNA template, CDR3s of TCR alpha and beta were amplified with iRepertoire arm-PCR. TCRdb reprocessed the multiplex PCR reads via MiXCR and lists one record per CDR3 protein. The sample lists about 110,000 distinct CDR3 sequences, 25% to 30% occurring once. Sample: glioma tissue, nonneoplastic brain tissue, or PBMCs (not recorded which). The origin of the receptors is a human donor with low-grade glioma or glioblastoma, undergoing nonglioma brain surgery, or in good health (not recorded which).

The CDR3 DNA sequence: TGTGCCAGCAGCTTACCCGGGACTAGCCAAGAGACCCAGTACTTC. Protein sequence: CASSLPGTSQETQYF. The rearrangement joins TRBV7-9 to TRBJ2-5; 8 bases match TRBD2. Germline assignment: CDR1 SEHNR and CDR2 FQNEAQ (reference sequence). The CDR3 consists of 15 residues. J lost 1 base, V lost 2 bases, and 3 bases had no gene match. Full variable domain (missing parts from reference TRBV7-9 and TRBJ2-5): DTGVSQNPRHKITKRGQNVTFRCDPISEHNRLYWYRQTLGQGPEFLTYFQNEAQLEKSRLLSDRFSAERPKGSFSTLEIQRTEQGDSAMYLCASSLPGTSQETQYFGPGTRLLVL.

The chain carries TRBV6-2 or TRBV6-3 and TRBJ2-1; TRBD2 matches at 8 bases. CDR1 is MNHEY, CDR2 SVGEGT, per germline. This CDR3 is built from 15 residues. V was pared by 8 bases and J by 4 bases, with 10 bases of the junction left unmatched. CDR3 sequence: CASHGIAGRYNEQFF. The CDR3 bases are TGTGCCAGCCACGGCATAGCGGGACGATACAATGAGCAGTTCTTC.

This clonotype was observed at least ten times. V usage is TRBV7-3 and J usage is TRBJ1-1; 7 positions match TRBD1. Germline CDR1 SGHTA, CDR2 FQGTGA. With V trimmed by 7 bases and J by 2 bases, 10 bases remained unmatched. This CDR3 has 15 amino acids. CDR3 sequence reads: CASTRTGRGNTEAFF. CDR3 nucleotide sequence: TGTGCCAGCACCCGGACAGGAAGAGGAAACACTGAAGCTTTCTTT.

Ten or more counts support this clonotype. The genes are TRBV7-3 and TRBJ1-6; D ambiguous. Trimming shortened V by 2 bases and J by 7 bases, and 6 bases separated the two germline ends. The CDR3 runs to 13 residues. Per the germline V gene, CDR1 is SGHTA and CDR2 is FQGTGA. CDR3 coding DNA: TGTGCCAGCAGCTTAGACCAGAATTCACCCCTCCACTTT. Protein product: CASSLDQNSPLHF.

Many counts were recorded for this clonotype. The V call is TRBV2, the J call TRBJ2-1; TRBD2 might be the D (6 bases). The V end lost 6 bases, the J end lost 4 bases, and 16 bases lay between the germline ends. CDR1 is SNHLY, CDR2 FYNNEI, per germline. The CDR3 has 15 amino acids. CDR3: CASSATGTGYNEQFF. In DNA, the CDR3 is TGTGCCAGCAGCGCAACCGGGACTGGGTACAATGAGCAGTTCTTC.

This clonotype was picked up many times. V gene TRBV28 combines with J gene TRBJ2-7; perhaps D is TRBD1 or TRBD2 (6 bases each). Trimming took off 4 bases at V and 3 bases at J, with 13 bases between the two ends. CDR3 size: 14 residues. Germline values: CDR1 MDHEN, CDR2 SYDVKM. The DNA for the CDR3 is TGTGCCAGCAGTTCCTGGGGGGCGAACTACGAGCAGTACTTC. Translation: CASSSWGANYEQYF.

This clonotype was seen repeatedly, ten times or more. The chain joins TRBV7-3 to TRBJ1-1; D possibly corresponds to TRBD1 (6 bases). This CDR3 is built from 15 residues. V lost 6 bases, J lost 5 bases, and 19 bases lay in between. CDR1 SGHTA and CDR2 FQGTGA come from the germline V gene. CDR3 in DNA: TGTGCCAGCAGTTTAGACAGGCCGGCGGGGACTGAAGCTTTCTTT. Encoded protein: CASSLDRPAGTEAFF.

A note on this clonotype: Germline and junction disagree at one end, which may indicate a read error. The V gene is TRBV6-2 or TRBV6-3, the J gene TRBJ2-5, with D hard to call. Germline V gene sequence: CDR1 MNHEY, CDR2 SVGEGT. CDR3 length equals 14 residues. CDR3 coding DNA: TGTGCCAGCAGTTACTCAGCAACCCAAGAGACCCAGCACTTC. It is translated as CASSYSATQETQHF.

The sample holds many counts of this clonotype. The chain has TRBV20-1 and TRBJ2-2, with D maybe TRBD1 (6 bases). Germline CDR1 is DFQATT and CDR2 is SNEGSKA (reference sequence). Trimming removed 0 bases from V and 3 bases from J, with 11 bases in between. The CDR3 has 15 residues. The CDR3 here is CSARDTTGHTGELFF. The DNA for the CDR3 is TGCAGTGCTAGAGATACGACAGGTCACACCGGGGAGCTGTTTTTT.

The genes are TRBV29-1 and TRBJ2-2; 7 bases are shared with TRBD1. The junction had 7 bases not matched to a gene; V was cut back by 6 bases and J by 0 bases. Germline values: CDR1 SQVTM, CDR2 ANQGSEA. The CDR3 sequence is 15 residues long. DNA for the CDR3: TGCAGCGTCGTCACGGGACAGACGAACACCGGGGAGCTGTTTTTT. Translation gives CSVVTGQTNTGELFF.

This clonotype has ten or more counts. The genes are TRBV12-3 or TRBV12-4 and TRBJ2-2; 9 bases are shared with TRBD2. The junction had 7 bases not matched to a gene; V was cut back by 3 bases and J by 5 bases. This CDR3 is built from 16 residues. CDR3 loop: CASSLREGPWTGELFF. The DNA for the CDR3 is TGTGCCAGCAGTTTGCGGGAGGGCCCATGGACCGGGGAGCTGTTTTTT.

This clonotype was recorded at least ten times. The rearrangement links TRBV27 to TRBJ2-1; 11 nucleotides line up with TRBD1. The CDR3 contains 15 residues. Germline CDR1 and CDR2: MNHEY and SMNVEV (reference sequence). V trimming: 4 bases; J trimming: 3 bases; junction bases outside the gene matches: 2. The CDR3 spells CASSWGTGGYNEQFF. CDR3 nucleotide sequence: TGTGCCAGCAGTTGGGGGACAGGGGGCTACAATGAGCAGTTCTTC.

This clonotype was seen many times. The chain employs TRBV18 and TRBJ2-3, with D uncertain. This CDR3 region has 12 residues. CDR1 is KGHSH and CDR2 is LQKENI in the germline V gene. The V and J ends lost 3 bases and 4 bases respectively, with 5 bases between them. The CDR3 sequence is CASSPSADTQYF. The CDR3 bases are TGTGCCAGCTCACCCTCAGCAGATACGCAGTATTTT.

This clonotype has ten or more counts. The rearrangement uses TRBV2 and TRBJ1-6; no clear D gene. The CDR3 has 14 residues. Trimming removed 6 bases from V and 2 bases from J, with 8 bases in between. Germline assignment: CDR1 SNHLY and CDR2 FYNNEI. The CDR3, as DNA: TGTGCCAGCAGCAAAAGTACCTATAATTCACCCCTCCACTTT. Translated: CASSKSTYNSPLHF.

The chain carries TRBV19 and TRBJ2-7, with D possibly matching TRBD2 (7 bases). The CDR3 loop spans 17 amino acids. Between the trimmed V and J ends, which lost 4 bases and 2 bases, there was a span of 21 bases. Germline CDR1 LNHDA, CDR2 SQIVND (reference sequence). The CDR3, as DNA: TGTGCCAGTAGTACGTTTCCTACCCCGGGGGGCACCTACGAGCAGTACTTC. It yields the protein CASSTFPTPGGTYEQYF.

J is TRBJ1-3 and V is TRBV11-2; TRBD1 might be the D (5 bases). Germline values: CDR1 SGHAT, CDR2 FQNNGV. The ends were cut back, 6 bases at V and 0 bases at J, with 12 bases in the middle. The CDR3 sequence is 15 residues long. CDR3 residues: CASRRGVGSGNTIYF. CDR3 nucleotide sequence: TGTGCCAGCAGGAGAGGGGTGGGCTCTGGAAACACCATATATTTT.

Comment on this clonotype: Since a much larger clone is just one base distant, this may be a read error. The chain has TRBV5-1 and TRBJ2-1; D perhaps matches TRBD2 (6 bases). The germline gives CDR1 SGHRS, CDR2 YFSETQ. The length of the CDR3 is 14 residues. CDR3 sequence: CASSPGTFHNGQFF. CDR3 coding DNA: TGCGCCAGCAGCCCCGGGACTTTCCACAATGGGCAGTTCTTC.

This chain joins TRBV5-5 and TRBJ2-5; D tentatively fits TRBD1 or TRBD2 (6 bases each). The CDR3 length is 12 residues. The V and J ends lost 7 bases and 5 bases respectively, with 12 bases between them. CDR1 is SGHKS and CDR2 is YYEKEE in the germline V gene (reference sequence). In DNA form, the CDR3 reads TGTGCCAGCGGCAGGGGAGGTGAGACCCAGTACTTC. Its protein is CASGRGGETQYF.

This clonotype was seen ten or more times. The gene calls are TRBV7-9 and TRBJ1-2; tentative D call: TRBD1 (6 bases). V shed 6 bases and J shed 5 bases, with 19 bases lying between them. The CDR3 spans 15 residues. Germline V gene sequence: CDR1 SEHNR, CDR2 FQNEAQ (reference sequence). CDR3 amino acids: CASSSAAGEFYGYTF. DNA of the CDR3: TGTGCCAGCAGTTCAGCAGCAGGGGAATTTTATGGCTACACCTTC.

Points on this clonotype: The CDR3 ends on some other residue instead of the conserved phenylalanine or tryptophan, so this is likely a read error. V is TRBV6-5 and J is TRBJ1-5; no firm D call. The CDR3 runs 12 residues. V was cut by 4 bases and J by 7 bases, with 8 bases left in between. CDR1 and CDR2 (germline): MNHEY, SVGAGI. The CDR3 coding sequence is TGTGCCAGCAGTTTCCGGAGCCAGCCCCAGCATGAT. Translating gives CASSFRSQPQHD.

The chain is built from TRBV27 and TRBJ2-1; 7 bases align to TRBD2. From germline, CDR1 is MNHEY and CDR2 SMNVEV (reference sequence). This CDR3 is built from 18 residues. J was trimmed by 4 bases and V by 6 bases; bases with no gene match: 18. The CDR3 region is CASSQDWEGHLPYNEQFF. The CDR3 region has the DNA TGTGCCAGCAGCCAAGATTGGGAGGGGCATCTCCCTTACAATGAGCAGTTCTTC.

This clonotype was counted ten times or more. This chain uses TRBV29-1 with TRBJ2-7; D is unresolved. The V end was cut by 4 bases, the J end by 5 bases, with 21 bases between. Germline lookup yields CDR1 SQVTM and CDR2 ANQGSEA. The CDR3 is 15 amino acids. This CDR3 is CSVAPEAGFVHEQYF. The CDR3, as DNA: TGCAGCGTTGCCCCCGAGGCAGGATTTGTCCACGAGCAGTACTTC.

This chain joins TRBV6-9 and TRBJ2-3; 9 positions agree with TRBD2. The CDR3 loop spans 15 amino acids. J was trimmed by 1 base and V by 3 bases; bases with no gene match: 2. Germline CDR1 is MNHGY and CDR2 is SVAAGI. The CDR3 sequence is CASSYAGGRTDTQYF. Written as DNA, the CDR3 is TGTGCCAGCAGTTACGCGGGAGGGCGCACAGATACGCAGTATTTT.

The gene calls are TRBV4-1 and TRBJ2-7; perhaps TRBD2 as D (6 bases). This CDR3 region has 15 residues. The germline gives CDR1 MGHRA, CDR2 YSYEKL. Trimming shortened V by 0 bases and J by 7 bases, and 16 bases separated the two germline ends. This CDR3 is CASSQDGGSYNEQYF. The DNA of the CDR3 is TGCGCCAGCAGCCAAGATGGGGGGTCCTACAATGAGCAGTACTTC.

This clonotype has a count of ten or more. V gene TRBV6-1 combines with J gene TRBJ2-7; D is perhaps TRBD2 (7 bases). In germline, CDR1 is MNHNS, CDR2 SASEGT. The CDR3 length is 13 residues. The V gene lost 5 bases and the J gene lost 6 bases, with 14 bases spanning the gap. This chain's CDR3 is CASSLGGVGEQYF. CDR3 nucleotide sequence: TGTGCCAGCAGTTTAGGGGGGGTAGGCGAGCAGTACTTC.

This clonotype appeared many times. The gene calls are TRBV20-1 and TRBJ1-1; D might be TRBD1 (5 bases). CDR1 is DFQATT and CDR2 is SNEGSKA in the germline V gene (reference sequence). V was pared by 5 bases and J by 1 base, with 8 bases between. The CDR3 sequence is 12 residues long. The CDR3 DNA sequence: TGCAGTGCTGGGGCGCCGAACACTGAAGCTTTCTTT. Amino acids: CSAGAPNTEAFF.

The chain combines TRBV18 with TRBJ1-5; D might be TRBD1 (6 bases). The germline V gene has CDR1 KGHSH and CDR2 LQKENI. The CDR3 is made up of 16 amino acids. V lost 6 bases to trimming and J lost 3 bases, with 18 bases between them. This CDR3 is CASSSRGGQINQPQHF. CDR3 DNA: TGTGCCAGCTCTTCCCGCGGTGGACAGATCAATCAGCCCCAGCATTTT.

With respect to this clonotype: Relative to the germline gene, one junction end is altered; a read error may explain this. The V call is TRBV20-1, the J call TRBJ2-5; D might be TRBD1 or TRBD2, each matching 5 bases. CDR3 size: 12 residues. Germline V lookup: CDR1 DFQATT, CDR2 SNEGSKA (reference sequence). As DNA, the CDR3 is TGCAGTGCTAGAGATGAAATAGGGACCAAGTACTTC. Translated, it gives CSARDEIGTKYF.

This clonotype occurred many times. This CDR3 reads CASSYSEIHQETQYF. For the CDR3, the DNA is TGTGCCAGCAGTTACTCGGAAATACACCAAGAGACCCAGTACTTC. V gene TRBV6-2 or TRBV6-3 combines with J gene TRBJ2-5; D unclear. Trimming stripped 0 bases from V and 0 bases from J, with 8 bases between. The CDR3 contains 15 residues. The germline V gene encodes CDR1 MNHEY and CDR2 SVGEGT.